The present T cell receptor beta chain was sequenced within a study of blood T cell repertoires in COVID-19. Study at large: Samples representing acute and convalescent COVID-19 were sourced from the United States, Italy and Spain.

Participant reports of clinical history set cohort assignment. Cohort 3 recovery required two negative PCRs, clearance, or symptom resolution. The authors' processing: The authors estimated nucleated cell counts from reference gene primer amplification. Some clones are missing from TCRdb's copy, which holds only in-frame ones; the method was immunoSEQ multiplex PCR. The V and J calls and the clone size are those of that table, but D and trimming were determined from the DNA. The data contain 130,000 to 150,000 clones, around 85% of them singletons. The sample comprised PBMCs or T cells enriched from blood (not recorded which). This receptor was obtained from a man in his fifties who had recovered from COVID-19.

CDR3 sequence reads: CASSYQGRELNYGYTF. Written as DNA, the CDR3 is TGTGCCAGCAGCTACCAAGGGCGGGAACTTAACTATGGCTACACCTTC. The chain recombines TRBV3-1 (or the pseudogene TRBV3-2) with TRBJ1-2; D unclear. V shed 5 bases and J shed 1 base, with 17 bases lying between them. This CDR3 has 16 amino acids. Germline assignment: CDR1 LGHDT and CDR2 YNNKEL (reference sequence).